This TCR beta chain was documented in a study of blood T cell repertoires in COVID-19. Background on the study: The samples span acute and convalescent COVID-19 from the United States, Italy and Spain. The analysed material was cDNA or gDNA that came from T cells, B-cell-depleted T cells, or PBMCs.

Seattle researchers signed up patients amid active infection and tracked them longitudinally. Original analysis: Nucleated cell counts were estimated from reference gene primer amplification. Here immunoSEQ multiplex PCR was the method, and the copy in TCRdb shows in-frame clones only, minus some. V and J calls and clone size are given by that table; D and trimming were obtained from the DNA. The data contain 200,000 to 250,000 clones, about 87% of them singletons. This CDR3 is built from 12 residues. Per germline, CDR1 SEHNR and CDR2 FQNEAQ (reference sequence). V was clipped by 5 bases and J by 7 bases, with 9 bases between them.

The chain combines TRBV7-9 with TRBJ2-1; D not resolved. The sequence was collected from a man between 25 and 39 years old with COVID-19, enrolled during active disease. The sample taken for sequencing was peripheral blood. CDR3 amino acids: CASSRVVNEQFF. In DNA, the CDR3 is TGTGCCAGCAGCCGTGTCGTAAATGAGCAGTTCTTC.